Sequencing of this T cell receptor beta chain was carried out in a study of blood T cell repertoires in COVID-19. The overall study: COVID-19 samples collected from the United States, Italy and Spain covered acute and convalescent phases.

Germline loops: CDR1 MGHRA, CDR2 YSYEKL. The germline V and J ends were trimmed by 3 bases and 7 bases, with 18 bases remaining between them. This CDR3 has 15 residues. Per the original data handling: Nucleated cell number was recorded as an estimate derived from reference gene primer amplification. This table comes from immunoSEQ multiplex PCR, and its TCRdb copy is limited to in-frame clones, with some not included. The V and J calls and the clone size are those of that table, but D and trimming were determined from the DNA. The sample shows 300,000 to 450,000 clones, around 87% of them seen only once.

This chain links TRBV4-1 with TRBJ1-1; D perhaps matches TRBD1 (5 bases). The specimen sequenced was peripheral blood. The receptor's source is a human donor in a cohort sampled during active COVID-19. CDR3 protein: CASSHLEGAGGEAFF. In nucleotides, the CDR3 is TGCGCCAGCAGCCATCTCGAAGGGGCGGGAGGTGAAGCTTTCTTT.